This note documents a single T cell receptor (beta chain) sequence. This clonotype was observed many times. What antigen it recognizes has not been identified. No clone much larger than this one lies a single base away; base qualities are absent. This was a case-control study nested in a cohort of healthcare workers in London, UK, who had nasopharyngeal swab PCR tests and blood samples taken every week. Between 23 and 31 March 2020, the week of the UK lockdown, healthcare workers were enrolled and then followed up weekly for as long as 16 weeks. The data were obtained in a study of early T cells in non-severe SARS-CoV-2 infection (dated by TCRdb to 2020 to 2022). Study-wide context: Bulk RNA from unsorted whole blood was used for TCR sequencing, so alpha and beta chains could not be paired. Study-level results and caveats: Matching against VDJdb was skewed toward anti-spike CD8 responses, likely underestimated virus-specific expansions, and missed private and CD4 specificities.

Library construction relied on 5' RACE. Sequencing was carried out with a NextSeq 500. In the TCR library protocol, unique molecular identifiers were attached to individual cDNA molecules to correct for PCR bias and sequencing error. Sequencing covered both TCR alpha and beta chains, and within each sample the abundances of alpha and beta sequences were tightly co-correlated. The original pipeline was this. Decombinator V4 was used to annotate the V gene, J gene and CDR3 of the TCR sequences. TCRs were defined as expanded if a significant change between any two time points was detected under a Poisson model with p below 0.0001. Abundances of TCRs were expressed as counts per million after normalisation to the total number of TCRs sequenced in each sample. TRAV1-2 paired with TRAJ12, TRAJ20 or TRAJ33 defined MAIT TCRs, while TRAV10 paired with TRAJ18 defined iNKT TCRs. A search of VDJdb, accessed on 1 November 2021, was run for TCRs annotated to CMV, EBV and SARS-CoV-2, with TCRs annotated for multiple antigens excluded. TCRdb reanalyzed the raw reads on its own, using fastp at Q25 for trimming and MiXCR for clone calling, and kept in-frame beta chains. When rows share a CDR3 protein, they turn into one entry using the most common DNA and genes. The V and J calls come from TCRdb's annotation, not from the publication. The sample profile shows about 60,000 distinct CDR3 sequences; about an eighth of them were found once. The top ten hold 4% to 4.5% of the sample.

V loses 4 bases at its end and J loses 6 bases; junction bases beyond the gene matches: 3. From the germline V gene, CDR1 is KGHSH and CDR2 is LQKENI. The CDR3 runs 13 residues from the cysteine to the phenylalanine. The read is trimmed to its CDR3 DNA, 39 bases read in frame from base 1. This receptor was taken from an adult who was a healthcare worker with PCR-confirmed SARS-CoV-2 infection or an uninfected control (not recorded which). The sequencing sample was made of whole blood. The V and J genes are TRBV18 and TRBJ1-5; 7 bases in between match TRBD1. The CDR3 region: CASSLDRTQPQHF. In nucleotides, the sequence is TGTGCCAGCTCACTGGACAGGACTCAGCCCCAGCATTTT.